This TCR beta chain was retrieved from a study of T-cell reconstitution after alpha-beta-depleted transplantation in children. The CDR3 contains 16 residues. Germline V gene data show CDR1 as MDHEN and CDR2 as SYDVKM. Germline trimming cut 6 bases from V and 4 bases from J; bases unmatched to any gene: 9. At least ten counts were recorded for this clonotype. Its antigen is undetermined. Unique molecular identifiers were incorporated when the TCRbeta library was constructed. TCRdb redid the calling of the PCR reads with MiXCR, one entry per CDR3 protein. The sample shows some 200,000 distinct CDR3 sequences, approximately 8% of them seen only once. Findings of the study overall: T-cell numbers and diversity one year post-transplant derived largely from freshly generated T cells. Surviving thymic progenitors and recipient T cells were the source of high TCRbeta diversity at day 60 in some patients. The origin of alpha-beta T cells about two months after transplant was reportedly several hundred expanded graft clones.

The source was PBMCs, mostly from graft donor cells, collected 360 days after TCRalphabeta/CD19-depleted stem cell transplant. The TCR sequence derives from a male patient under 10 years old who had a stem cell transplant for acute myeloid leukemia, so the T cells may come from the graft donor. The V gene is TRBV28, the J gene TRBJ1-6, with TRBD1 matching over 7 bases. The CDR3 spells CASRRAGTEYNSPLHF. CDR3 nucleotides: TGTGCCAGCAGACGCGCCGGGACAGAGTATAATTCACCCCTCCACTTT.